This T cell receptor beta chain was observed in a study of T cell changes during pregnancy in multiple sclerosis. CDR1 MDHEN and CDR2 SYDVKM come from the germline V gene. Between the trimmed V and J ends, which lost 6 bases and 5 bases, there was a span of 16 bases. The CDR3 sequence is 15 residues long. Some clones are missing from TCRdb's copy, which holds only in-frame ones; the method was immunoSEQ multiplex PCR. The sample lists tens of thousands of clones, around 94% seen once, with 0.65% to 0.95% in the top ten. The gene calls are TRBV28 and TRBJ1-4, with a tentative D call TRBD1 (6 bases). The sample consisted of peripheral blood, taken in the third trimester of pregnancy. The TCR originated in a female donor with multiple sclerosis, enrolled in a pregnancy study. The CDR3 coding sequence is TGTGCCAGCAGGTTAAATGGACAGACAAATGAAAAACTGTTTTTT. Translation gives CASRLNGQTNEKLFF.